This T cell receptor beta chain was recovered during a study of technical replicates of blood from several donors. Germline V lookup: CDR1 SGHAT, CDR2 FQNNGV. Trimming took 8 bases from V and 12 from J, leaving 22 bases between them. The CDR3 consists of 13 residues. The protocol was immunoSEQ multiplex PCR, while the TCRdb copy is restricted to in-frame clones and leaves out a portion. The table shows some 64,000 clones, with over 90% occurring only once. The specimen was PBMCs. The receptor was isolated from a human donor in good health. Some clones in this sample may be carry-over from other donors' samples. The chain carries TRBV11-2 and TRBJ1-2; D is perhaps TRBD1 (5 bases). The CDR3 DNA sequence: TGTGCCAGCGCCCGGAAGGGGCCTTTAATTCACACCTTC. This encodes CASARKGPLIHTF.